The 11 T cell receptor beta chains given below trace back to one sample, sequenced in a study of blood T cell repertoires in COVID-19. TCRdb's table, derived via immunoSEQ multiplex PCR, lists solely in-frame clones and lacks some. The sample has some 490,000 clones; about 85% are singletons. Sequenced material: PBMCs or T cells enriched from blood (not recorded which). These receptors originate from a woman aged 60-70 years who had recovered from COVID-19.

The CDR3 sequence: CASSLGTGIGYTF. As DNA, the CDR3 is TGTGCCAGCAGCTTAGGGACAGGGATTGGCTACACCTTC. This chain joins TRBV7-2 and TRBJ1-2; TRBD1 matches at 8 bases. J was trimmed by 7 bases and V by 1 base; bases with no gene match: 2. The CDR3 is 13 amino acids. CDR1 and CDR2 (germline): SGHTA, FQGNSA.

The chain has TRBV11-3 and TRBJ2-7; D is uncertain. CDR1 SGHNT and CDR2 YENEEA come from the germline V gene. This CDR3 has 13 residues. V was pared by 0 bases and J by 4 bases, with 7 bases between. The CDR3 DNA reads TGTGCCAGCAGCTTAGACAGACTTTACGAGCAGTACTTC. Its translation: CASSLDRLYEQYF.

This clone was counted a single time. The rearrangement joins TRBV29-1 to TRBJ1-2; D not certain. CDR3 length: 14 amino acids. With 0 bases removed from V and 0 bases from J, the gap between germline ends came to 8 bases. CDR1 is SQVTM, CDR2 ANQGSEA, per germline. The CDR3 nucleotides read TGCAGCGTTGAAGATCGGAGGGCTAACTATGGCTACACCTTC. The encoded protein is CSVEDRRANYGYTF.

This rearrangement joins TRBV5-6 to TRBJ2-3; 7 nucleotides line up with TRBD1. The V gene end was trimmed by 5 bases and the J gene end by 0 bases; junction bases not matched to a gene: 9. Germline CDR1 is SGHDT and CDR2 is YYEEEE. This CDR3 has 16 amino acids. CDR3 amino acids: CASSQIGTASTDTQYF. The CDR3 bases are TGTGCCAGCAGTCAGATCGGGACAGCTAGCACAGATACGCAGTATTTT.

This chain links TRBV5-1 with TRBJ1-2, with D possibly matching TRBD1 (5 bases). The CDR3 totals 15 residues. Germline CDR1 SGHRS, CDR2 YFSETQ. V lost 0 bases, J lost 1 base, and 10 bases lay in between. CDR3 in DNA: TGCGCCAGCAGCTTGGGACAGCCCCTTAACTATGGCTACACCTTC. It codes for CASSLGQPLNYGYTF.

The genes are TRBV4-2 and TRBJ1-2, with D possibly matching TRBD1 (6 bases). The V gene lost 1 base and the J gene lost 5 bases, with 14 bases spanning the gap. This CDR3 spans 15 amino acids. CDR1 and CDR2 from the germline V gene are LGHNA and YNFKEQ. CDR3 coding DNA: TGTGCCAGCAGCCAAGTGGGGACAAGACCTTATGGCTACACCTTC. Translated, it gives CASSQVGTRPYGYTF.

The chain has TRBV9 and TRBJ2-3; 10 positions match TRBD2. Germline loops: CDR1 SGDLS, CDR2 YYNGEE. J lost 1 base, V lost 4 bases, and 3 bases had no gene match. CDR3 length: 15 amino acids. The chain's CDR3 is CASSYSGGGTDTQYF. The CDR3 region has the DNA TGTGCCAGCAGCTACAGCGGGGGGGGCACAGATACGCAGTATTTT.

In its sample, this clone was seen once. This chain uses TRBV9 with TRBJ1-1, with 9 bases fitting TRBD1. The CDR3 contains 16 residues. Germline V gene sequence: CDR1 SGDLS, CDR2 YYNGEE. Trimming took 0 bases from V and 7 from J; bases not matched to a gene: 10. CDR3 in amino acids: CASSVDLNRGPIEAFF. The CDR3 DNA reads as TGTGCCAGCAGCGTAGACCTTAACAGGGGGCCCATTGAAGCTTTCTTT.

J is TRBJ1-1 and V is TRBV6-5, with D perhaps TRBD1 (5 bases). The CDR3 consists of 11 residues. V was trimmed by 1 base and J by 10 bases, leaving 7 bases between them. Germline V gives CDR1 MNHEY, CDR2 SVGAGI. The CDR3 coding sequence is TGTGCCAGCAGTTACTTGGACACAGCTTTCTTT. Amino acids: CASSYLDTAFF.

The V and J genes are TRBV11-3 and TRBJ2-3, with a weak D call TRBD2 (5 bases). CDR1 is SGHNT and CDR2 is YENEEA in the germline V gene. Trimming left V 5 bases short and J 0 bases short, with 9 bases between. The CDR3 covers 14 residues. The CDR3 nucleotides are TGTGCCAGCAGCCAGGACTGGAGCACAGATACGCAGTATTTT. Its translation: CASSQDWSTDTQYF. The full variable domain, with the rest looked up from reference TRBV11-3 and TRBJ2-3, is EAGVVQSPRYKIIEKKQPVAFWCNPISGHNTLYWYLQNLGQGPELLIRYENEEAVDDSQLPKDRFSAERLKGVDSTLKIQPAELGDSAVYLCASSQDWSTDTQYFGPGTRLTVL.

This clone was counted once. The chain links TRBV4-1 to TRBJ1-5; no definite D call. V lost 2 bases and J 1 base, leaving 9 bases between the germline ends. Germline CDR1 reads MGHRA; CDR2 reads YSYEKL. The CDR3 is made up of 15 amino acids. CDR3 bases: TGCGCCAGCAGCCAATTGAGGGCGAGCAATCAGCCCCAGCATTTT. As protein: CASSQLRASNQPQHF.